What follows are 2 T cell receptor beta chains derived from one specimen sequenced in a study of T cells in tumors after PD-1 blockade (dated by TCRdb to between 2019 and 2020). Library method: the immunoSEQ multiplex PCR assay. Here the immuneACCESS table is served through TCRdb, limited to in-frame sequences with V and J called. Missing clones are a known gap in these copies; in checked studies unresolved V genes cover under half, and the rest lacks a known reason. Counted in this sample were around 60,000 clones; about four fifths of them appeared once. The ten biggest clones cover around an eighth of the sample. The intended sense of this specimen's time point label: before anti-PD-1 therapy. Here the sequenced sample was PBMCs, taken before anti-PD-1 treatment. The receptor source for this set is a human donor with basal cell carcinoma.

The chain links TRBV30 to TRBJ2-1, with TRBD2 as a possible D gene (5 bases). V shed 1 base and J shed 1 base, with 17 bases lying between them. CDR1 is GTSNPN, CDR2 SVGIG, per germline (reference sequence). CDR3 length: 17 amino acids. This chain's CDR3 is CAWSGIAGSSSYNEQFF. In DNA form, the CDR3 reads TGTGCCTGGAGTGGCATCGCGGGTAGTTCGTCCTACAATGAGCAGTTCTTC.

This chain links TRBV5-5 with TRBJ1-1; D may be TRBD1 (6 bases). This CDR3 has 16 residues. V was cut by 2 bases and J by 1 base, with 15 bases left in between. Looked up from germline, CDR1 is SGHKS and CDR2 is YYEKEE (reference sequence). The DNA of the CDR3 is TGTGCCAGCAGCTTATTAGGGGGGGCAGAGAACACTGAAGCTTTCTTT. This codes for CASSLLGGAENTEAFF.